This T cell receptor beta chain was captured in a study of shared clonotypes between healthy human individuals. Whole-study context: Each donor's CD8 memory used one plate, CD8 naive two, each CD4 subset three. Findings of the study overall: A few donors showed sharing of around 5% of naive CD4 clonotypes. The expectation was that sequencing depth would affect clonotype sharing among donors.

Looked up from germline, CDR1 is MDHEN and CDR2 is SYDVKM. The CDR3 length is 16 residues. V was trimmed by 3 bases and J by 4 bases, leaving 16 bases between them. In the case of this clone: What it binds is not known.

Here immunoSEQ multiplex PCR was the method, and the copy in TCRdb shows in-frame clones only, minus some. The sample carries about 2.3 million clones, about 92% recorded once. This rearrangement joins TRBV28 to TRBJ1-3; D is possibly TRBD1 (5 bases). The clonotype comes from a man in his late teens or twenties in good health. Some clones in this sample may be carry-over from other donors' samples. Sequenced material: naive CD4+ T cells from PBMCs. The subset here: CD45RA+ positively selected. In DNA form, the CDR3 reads TGTGCCAGCAGTTTCCCCACCGGGACGGCCGGAAACACCATATATTTT. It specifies CASSFPTGTAGNTIYF.